Sequencing of this T cell receptor beta chain was carried out in a study of OX40 agonist ivuxolimab in advanced cancers. Study in general: Patients' therapy was ivuxolimab, an antibody that acts as an agonist of OX40 (CD134).

General study findings and limits: In general, CD8+ T cells held more expanded clones than CD4+ did, on average.

The data were produced by immunoSEQ multiplex PCR, yet TCRdb's version contains in-frame clones alone and is incomplete. The data hold tens of thousands of clones, with about nine tenths observed a single time. Comments on this clone: Its target is unknown.

This CDR3 is 12 amino acids long. Germline V gene lookup returns CDR1 SGHRS and CDR2 YFSETQ. Trimming took 3 bases from V and 4 from J, leaving 7 bases between them. The V and J genes are TRBV5-1 and TRBJ1-1; perhaps TRBD1 as D (5 bases). The sample consisted of CD4+ or CD8+ T cells sorted from blood, taken in a trial of the OX40 agonist ivuxolimab. This TCR was recovered from an adult with an advanced solid tumor such as melanoma, head and neck, liver or kidney cancer. This CDR3 reads CASSSGVTEAFF. CDR3 nucleotides: TGCGCCAGCAGCTCGGGGGTCACTGAAGCTTTCTTT.